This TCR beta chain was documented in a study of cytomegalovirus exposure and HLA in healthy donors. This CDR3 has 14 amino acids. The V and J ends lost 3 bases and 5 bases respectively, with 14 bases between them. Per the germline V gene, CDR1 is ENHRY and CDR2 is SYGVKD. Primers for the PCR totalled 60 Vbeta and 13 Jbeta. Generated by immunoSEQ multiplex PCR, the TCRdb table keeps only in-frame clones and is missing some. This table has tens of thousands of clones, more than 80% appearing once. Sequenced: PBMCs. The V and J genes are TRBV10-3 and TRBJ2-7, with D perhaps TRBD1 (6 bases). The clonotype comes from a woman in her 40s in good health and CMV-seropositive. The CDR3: CAISEGQSSDEQYF. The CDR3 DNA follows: TGTGCCATCAGTGAAGGACAGTCGAGCGACGAGCAGTACTTC.